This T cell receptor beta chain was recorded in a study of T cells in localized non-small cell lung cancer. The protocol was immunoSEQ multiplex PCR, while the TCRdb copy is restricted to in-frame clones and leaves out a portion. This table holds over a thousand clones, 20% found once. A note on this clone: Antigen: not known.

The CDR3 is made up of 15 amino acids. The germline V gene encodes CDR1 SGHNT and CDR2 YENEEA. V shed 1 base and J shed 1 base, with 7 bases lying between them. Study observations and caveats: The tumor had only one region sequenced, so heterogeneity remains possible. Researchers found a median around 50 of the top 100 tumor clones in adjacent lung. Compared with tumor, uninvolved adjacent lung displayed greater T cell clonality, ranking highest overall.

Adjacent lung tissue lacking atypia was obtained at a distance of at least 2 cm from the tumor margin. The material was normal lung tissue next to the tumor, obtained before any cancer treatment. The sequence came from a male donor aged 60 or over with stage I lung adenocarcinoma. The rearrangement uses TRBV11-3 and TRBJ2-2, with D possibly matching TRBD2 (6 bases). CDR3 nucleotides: TGTGCCAGCAGCTTAGGAGCGGGGAACACCGGGGAGCTGTTTTTT. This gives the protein CASSLGAGNTGELFF.